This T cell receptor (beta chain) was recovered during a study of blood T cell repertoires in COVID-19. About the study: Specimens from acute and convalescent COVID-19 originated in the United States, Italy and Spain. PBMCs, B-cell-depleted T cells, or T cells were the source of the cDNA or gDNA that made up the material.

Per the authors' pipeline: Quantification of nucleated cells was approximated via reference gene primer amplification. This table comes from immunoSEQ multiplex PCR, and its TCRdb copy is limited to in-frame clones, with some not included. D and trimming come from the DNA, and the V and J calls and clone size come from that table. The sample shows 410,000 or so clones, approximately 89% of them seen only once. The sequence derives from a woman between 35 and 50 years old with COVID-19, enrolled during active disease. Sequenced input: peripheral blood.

The CDR3 DNA reads as TGTGCCAGCAGCCAAGATGGTGGGACAGTCTCCTACGAGCAGTACTTC. Translating gives CASSQDGGTVSYEQYF. The rearrangement joins TRBV3-1 (or the pseudogene TRBV3-2) to TRBJ2-7, with 7 bases matching TRBD1. Germline trimming cut 0 bases from V and 0 bases from J; bases unmatched to any gene: 5. The CDR3 has 16 amino acids. Per the germline V gene, CDR1 is LGHDT and CDR2 is YNNKEL (reference sequence).